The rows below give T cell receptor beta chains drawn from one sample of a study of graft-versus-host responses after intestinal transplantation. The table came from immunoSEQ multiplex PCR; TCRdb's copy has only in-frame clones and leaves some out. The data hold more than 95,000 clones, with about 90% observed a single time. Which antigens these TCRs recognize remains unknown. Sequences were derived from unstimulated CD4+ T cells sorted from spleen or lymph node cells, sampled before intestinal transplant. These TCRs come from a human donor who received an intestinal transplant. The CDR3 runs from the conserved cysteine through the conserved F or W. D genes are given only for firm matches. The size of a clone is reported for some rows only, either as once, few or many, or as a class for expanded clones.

CDR3nt: TGTGCCAGTAGTAGGGAGACTGTTAACATTCAGTACTTC
CDR3aa: CASSRETVNIQYF
j_gene: TRBJ2-4
v_gene: TRBV19
abundance: .
d_gene: .

CDR3nt: TGTGCCAGCAGTGAAGAGACCTTGTACTTC
CDR3aa: CASSEETLYF
j_gene: TRBJ2-7
v_gene: TRBV6-1
abundance: .
d_gene: .

CDR3nt: TGCGCCAGCAGCACGGACGGGTACACTGAAGCTTTCTTT
CDR3aa: CASSTDGYTEAFF
j_gene: TRBJ1-1
v_gene: TRBV5-1
abundance: .
d_gene: .

CDR3nt: TGTGCCAGTAGTGACGGAAAATACGGGAGAAACTATGGCTACACCTTC
CDR3aa: CASSDGKYGRNYGYTF
j_gene: TRBJ1-2
v_gene: TRBV19
abundance: .
d_gene: .

CDR3nt: TGCGCCAGCAGCTTGGCCAAAATGACCGGGGGTCATGGCTACACCTTC
CDR3aa: CASSLAKMTGGHGYTF
j_gene: TRBJ1-2
v_gene: TRBV5-1
abundance: .
d_gene: .

CDR3nt: TGCGCCAGCAGCTTGGACAGGGTGGGTTTTGGGACTGAAGCTTTCTTT
CDR3aa: CASSLDRVGFGTEAFF
j_gene: TRBJ1-1
v_gene: TRBV5-1
abundance: .
d_gene: .

CDR3nt: TGTGCCAGCAGTTACTCGGGACAGCCGGAGGAAAAACTGTTTTTT
CDR3aa: CASSYSGQPEEKLFF
j_gene: TRBJ1-4
v_gene: TRBV6-6
abundance: .
d_gene: TRBD1

CDR3nt: TGCGCCAGCAGCCGCGACAGGGAGAAGTACTTC
CDR3aa: CASSRDREKYF
j_gene: TRBJ2-7
v_gene: TRBV4-3
abundance: .
d_gene: TRBD1

CDR3nt: TGTGCCAGTAGTATGAGGGACAGGGGGAACGGCTCACCCCTCCACTTT
CDR3aa: CASSMRDRGNGSPLHF
j_gene: TRBJ1-6
v_gene: TRBV19
abundance: .
d_gene: TRBD1

CDR3nt: TGTGCCAGCAGCGTAGAAGGACAGGGCCACTATGGCTACACCTTC
CDR3aa: CASSVEGQGHYGYTF
j_gene: TRBJ1-2
v_gene: TRBV9
abundance: .
d_gene: TRBD1

CDR3nt: TGTGCCAGCAGCTTAGTAGCCCTAGCGGGAGGCGAGCAGTACTTC
CDR3aa: CASSLVALAGGEQYF
j_gene: TRBJ2-7
v_gene: TRBV7-9
abundance: .
d_gene: TRBD2

CDR3nt: TGTGCCAGCAGTTCCAAAGGACTAGCGGGAGTTCGCGAGCAGTTCTTC
CDR3aa: CASSSKGLAGVREQFF
j_gene: TRBJ2-1
v_gene: TRBV28
abundance: .
d_gene: TRBD2

CDR3nt: TGTGCCAGTAGTATTGGGGTCAGCCCGAACACTGAAGCTTTCTTT
CDR3aa: CASSIGVSPNTEAFF
j_gene: TRBJ1-1
v_gene: TRBV19
abundance: .
d_gene: .

CDR3nt: TGTGCCAGCAGCCAGGGAAGGTCGGATGGCTACACCTTC
CDR3aa: CASSQGRSDGYTF
j_gene: TRBJ1-2
v_gene: TRBV14
abundance: .
d_gene: .

CDR3nt: TGTGCCAGCAGCTTAGGCGGAATCCCCTCCTACGAGCAGTACTTC
CDR3aa: CASSLGGIPSYEQYF
j_gene: TRBJ2-7
v_gene: TRBV11-1
abundance: .
d_gene: .

CDR3nt: TGCGCCAGCAGCCCGGACAGGAACGAGCAGTACTTC
CDR3aa: CASSPDRNEQYF
j_gene: TRBJ2-7
v_gene: TRBV10-1
abundance: few
d_gene: TRBD1

CDR3nt: TGCGCCAGCAGCTTGGTCGGTGGCCAAGAGACCCAGTACTTC
CDR3aa: CASSLVGGQETQYF
j_gene: TRBJ2-5
v_gene: TRBV5-1
abundance: .
d_gene: .

CDR3nt: TGTGCCAGCAGCCCCCCGCGGCGGGACAGAAGCACAGATACGCAGTATTTT
CDR3aa: CASSPPRRDRSTDTQYF
j_gene: TRBJ2-3
v_gene: TRBV7-2
abundance: .
d_gene: .

CDR3nt: TGTGCCAGCAGCTTACGGACAGGGGCAGCCCCAAGCACAGATACGCAGTATTTT
CDR3aa: CASSLRTGAAPSTDTQYF
j_gene: TRBJ2-3
v_gene: TRBV9
abundance: .
d_gene: TRBD1

CDR3nt: TGTGCCAGCAGCTTAGACAGGGCGTACGGGGCCAACGTCCTGACTTTC
CDR3aa: CASSLDRAYGANVLTF
j_gene: TRBJ2-6
v_gene: TRBV5-4
abundance: .
d_gene: TRBD1

CDR3nt: TGTGCCAGCAGACGAACCGGGACTAGCGCCGCCTACGAGCAGTACTTC
CDR3aa: CASRRTGTSAAYEQYF
j_gene: TRBJ2-7
v_gene: TRBV28
abundance: .
d_gene: TRBD2

CDR3nt: TGCGCCAGCAGCTTGCAGGGAGCCACAGATACGCAGTATTTT
CDR3aa: CASSLQGATDTQYF
j_gene: TRBJ2-3
v_gene: TRBV5-1
abundance: .
d_gene: .

CDR3nt: TGTGCCAGCAGCAAAAAAAAGGGGTACCTCTACAATGAGCAGTTCTTC
CDR3aa: CASSKKKGYLYNEQFF
j_gene: TRBJ2-1
v_gene: TRBV21-1
abundance: .
d_gene: .

CDR3nt: TGTGCCAGCAGCCGACTTAACAGACTAGCGGGAAGTTCAGATACGCAGTATTTT
CDR3aa: CASSRLNRLAGSSDTQYF
j_gene: TRBJ2-3
v_gene: TRBV2
abundance: .
d_gene: TRBD2

CDR3nt: TGTGCCAGCAGTGAATCGGGGGCAGATACGCAGTATTTT
CDR3aa: CASSESGADTQYF
j_gene: TRBJ2-3
v_gene: TRBV6-1
abundance: .
d_gene: .

CDR3nt: TGTGCCAGCAGCTTGGGACTAGCTAGCACAGATACGCAGTATTTT
CDR3aa: CASSLGLASTDTQYF
j_gene: TRBJ2-3
v_gene: TRBV5-5
abundance: .
d_gene: TRBD2

CDR3nt: TGTGCCAGCAGTGGACAAAGGGGGCTGAACACCGGGGAGCTGTTTTTT
CDR3aa: CASSGQRGLNTGELFF
j_gene: TRBJ2-2
v_gene: TRBV6-1
abundance: .
d_gene: TRBD1

CDR3nt: TGCGCCAGCAGCTTGGCCTTTCCCCCAGGGGTCACCTACGAGCAGTACTTC
CDR3aa: CASSLAFPPGVTYEQYF
j_gene: TRBJ2-7
v_gene: TRBV5-1
abundance: .
d_gene: .

CDR3nt: TGTGCCAGCAGCGTAATGGGACTAGCGGGAGGTGAGCAGTTCTTC
CDR3aa: CASSVMGLAGGEQFF
j_gene: TRBJ2-1
v_gene: TRBV9
abundance: .
d_gene: TRBD2

CDR3nt: TGCGCCAGCAGCGAAGGACAGGCCGCTCGAACACTGATCTATGGCTACACCTTC
CDR3aa: CASSEGQAARTLIYGYTF
j_gene: TRBJ1-2
v_gene: TRBV5-1
abundance: .
d_gene: TRBD1

CDR3nt: TGCGCCAGCAGCTTGGCCTCGACTAGCGGGAGTTTCGATGAGCAGTTCTTC
CDR3aa: CASSLASTSGSFDEQFF
j_gene: TRBJ2-1
v_gene: TRBV5-1
abundance: .
d_gene: TRBD2

CDR3nt: TGCGCCAGCAGCTTGGGGGGAGCCTTCTATGGGGATACGCAGTATTTT
CDR3aa: CASSLGGAFYGDTQYF
j_gene: TRBJ2-3
v_gene: TRBV5-1
abundance: .
d_gene: .

CDR3nt: TGTGCCAGCAGCGTAGGGGGGCTTCTGAACACCGGGGAGCTGTTTTTT
CDR3aa: CASSVGGLLNTGELFF
j_gene: TRBJ2-2
v_gene: TRBV9
abundance: .
d_gene: .

CDR3nt: TGTGCCAGCAGTTTTTTTAGCGGGAGGGGTTTCACCTACGAGCAGTACTTC
CDR3aa: CASSFFSGRGFTYEQYF
j_gene: TRBJ2-7
v_gene: TRBV28
abundance: once
d_gene: TRBD2

CDR3nt: TGTGCCAGCAGTTATTCCAACACTAACTATGGCTACACCTTC
CDR3aa: CASSYSNTNYGYTF
j_gene: TRBJ1-2
v_gene: TRBV6-5
abundance: .
d_gene: .

CDR3nt: TGTGCCAGCAGCTTAGGGCAGCTTAATGAAAAACTGTTTTTT
CDR3aa: CASSLGQLNEKLFF
j_gene: TRBJ1-4
v_gene: TRBV7-6
abundance: .
d_gene: .

CDR3nt: TGTGCCAGCAGCCTAGGAGGCCGGGACACTGAAGCTTTCTTT
CDR3aa: CASSLGGRDTEAFF
j_gene: TRBJ1-1
v_gene: TRBV7-6
abundance: .
d_gene: .

CDR3nt: TGTGCCAGCAGGAGGGACCGCGACTCTGGAAACACCATATATTTT
CDR3aa: CASRRDRDSGNTIYF
j_gene: TRBJ1-3
v_gene: TRBV7-9
abundance: .
d_gene: .

CDR3nt: TGTGCCAGCAGTGAAATCGTTGGGCAGGGTGACACTGAAGCTTTCTTT
CDR3aa: CASSEIVGQGDTEAFF
j_gene: TRBJ1-1
v_gene: TRBV25-1
abundance: .
d_gene: .

CDR3nt: TGTGCCAGCAGCTCGGGGGGTGCTGGCACAGATACGCAGTATTTT
CDR3aa: CASSSGGAGTDTQYF
j_gene: TRBJ2-3
v_gene: TRBV28
abundance: once
d_gene: TRBD2

CDR3nt: TGTGCCAGCAGCGTACTAAGCGGGAGGTACAATGAGCAGTTCTTC
CDR3aa: CASSVLSGRYNEQFF
j_gene: TRBJ2-1
v_gene: TRBV9
abundance: .
d_gene: TRBD2

CDR3nt: TGTGCCAGCAGCTTAGACGGCCCGCGGAACTATGAAAAACTGTTTTTT
CDR3aa: CASSLDGPRNYEKLFF
j_gene: TRBJ1-4
v_gene: TRBV7-9
abundance: .
d_gene: .

CDR3nt: TGTGCCAGCAGACGACAGGGATCCTACGAGCAGTACTTC
CDR3aa: CASRRQGSYEQYF
j_gene: TRBJ2-7
v_gene: TRBV27
abundance: few
d_gene: TRBD1

CDR3nt: TGTGCCAGCAGCTTAAGTGGCGGCCCGGGGGAGCAGTACTTC
CDR3aa: CASSLSGGPGEQYF
j_gene: TRBJ2-7
v_gene: TRBV7-6
abundance: .
d_gene: .

CDR3nt: TGCGCCAGCAGAGCGGGGGCCCACAATGAGCAGTTCTTC
CDR3aa: CASRAGAHNEQFF
j_gene: TRBJ2-1
v_gene: TRBV10-2
abundance: few
d_gene: TRBD2

CDR3nt: TGTGCCAGCAGTCCCCTGGGGCAGATCGATACCATATATTTT
CDR3aa: CASSPLGQIDTIYF
j_gene: TRBJ1-3
v_gene: TRBV28
abundance: .
d_gene: .